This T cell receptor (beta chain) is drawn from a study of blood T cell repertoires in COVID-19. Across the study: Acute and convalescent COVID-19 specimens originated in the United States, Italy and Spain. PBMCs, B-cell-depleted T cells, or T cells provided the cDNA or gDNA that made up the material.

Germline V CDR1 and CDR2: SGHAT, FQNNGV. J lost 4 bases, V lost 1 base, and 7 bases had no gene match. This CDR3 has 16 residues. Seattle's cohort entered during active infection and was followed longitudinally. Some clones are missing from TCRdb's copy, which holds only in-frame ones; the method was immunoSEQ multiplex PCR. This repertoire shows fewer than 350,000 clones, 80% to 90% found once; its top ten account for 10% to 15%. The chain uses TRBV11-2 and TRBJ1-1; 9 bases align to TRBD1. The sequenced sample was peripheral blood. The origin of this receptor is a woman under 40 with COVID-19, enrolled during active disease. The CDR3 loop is CASSLVGQGLGTEAFF. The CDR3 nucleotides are TGTGCCAGCAGCTTAGTGGGACAGGGATTGGGCACTGAAGCTTTCTTT. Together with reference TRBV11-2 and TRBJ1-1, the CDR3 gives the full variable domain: EAGVAQSPRYKIIEKRQSVAFWCNPISGHATLYWYQQILGQGPKLLIQFQNNGVVDDSQLPKDRFSAERLKGVDSTLKIQPAKLEDSAVYLCASSLVGQGLGTEAFFGQGTRLTVV.